The rows below give T cell receptor beta chains drawn from one sample of a study of human T cells and chemical hapten exposure. One entry per CDR3 protein, called by TCRdb with MiXCR from the RACE reads. The sample gives roughly 200,000 distinct CDR3 sequences, around 23% of which show up once; 2.5% is in the top ten. Material: whole blood, obtained in connection with sensitization to the hapten diphenylcyclopropenone (DPC). The source of these receptors is a woman aged 40 to 49 with alopecia areata. Some clones in this sample may be carry-over from other donors' samples. Both conserved end residues are part of each CDR3. The D gene is left open where the match is weak. Size is omitted from some rows. Given values are once, few, many or a class for expanded clones.

abundance	d_gene	j_gene	v_gene	CDR3nt	CDR3aa
.	.	TRBJ2-3	TRBV7-2	TGTGCCAGCAACCTAGACGGGGTTGATACGCAGTATTTT	CASNLDGVDTQYF
few	.	TRBJ1-2	TRBV4-3	TGCGCCAGCAGCCAAGATAGCAGGGGTGACTATGGCTACACCTTC	CASSQDSRGDYGYTF
.	.	TRBJ2-3	TRBV7-9	TGTGCCAGCAGCTCTGGGACCTTCGTTTCTAGCACAGATACGCAGTATTTT	CASSSGTFVSSTDTQYF
.	.	TRBJ1-6	TRBV4-3	TGCGCCAGCAGCCAGACCAGGGGTAATTCACCCCTCCACTTT	CASSQTRGNSPLHF
few	.	TRBJ1-2	TRBV2	TGTGCCAGCAGTGAAGCTCCAGGGGACGGCTACACCTTC	CASSEAPGDGYTF
few	.	TRBJ2-1	TRBV24-1	TGTGCCACCAGTGATTTGTTAACTAGCTCAGACAATGAGCAGTTCTTC	CATSDLLTSSDNEQFF
.	.	TRBJ2-2	TRBV25-1	TGTGCCAGCAGTGCGGTAGTCGGTTACACCGGGGAGCTGTTTTTT	CASSAVVGYTGELFF
.	TRBD1	TRBJ1-1	TRBV12-3/TRBV12-4	TGTGCCAGCAGTCCGGGACAGGGGGCGAGGGCTTTCTTT	CASSPGQGARAFF
few	.	TRBJ1-2	TRBV6-2/TRBV6-3	TGTGCCAGCAGTTCCGCAGGGGCGCCAGCTAACTATGGCTACACCTTC	CASSSAGAPANYGYTF
many	.	TRBJ2-1	TRBV7-2	TGTGCCAGCAGCTTAGTAACCTACAATGAGCAGTTCTTC	CASSLVTYNEQFF
.	.	TRBJ1-1	TRBV29-1	TGCAGCGGGGCCATCGGGGGAGACACTGAAGCTTTCTTT	CSGAIGGDTEAFF
.	TRBD2	TRBJ2-1	TRBV11-2	TGTGCCAGCAGCACCCCCGGGGGAGGGGTCGGTGGGGTGTATGAGCAGTTCTTC	CASSTPGGGVGGVYEQFF
.	TRBD2	TRBJ2-3	TRBV4-1	TGCGCCAGCAGCCTCAGCCCCAGCGGGACGACAGATACGCAGTATTTT	CASSLSPSGTTDTQYF
.	.	TRBJ1-3	TRBV6-5	TGTGCCAGCAGCTTACAGAGCTCTGGAAACACCATATATTTT	CASSLQSSGNTIYF
.	.	TRBJ1-3	TRBV15	TGTGCCACCAGCGGATTAGGAGAGCCGAGCTCTGGAAACACCATATATTTT	CATSGLGEPSSGNTIYF
.	.	TRBJ2-1	TRBV9	TGTGCCAGCAGTAACGAACAGTCAAATGAGCAGTTCTTC	CASSNEQSNEQFF
.	.	TRBJ2-7	TRBV9	TGTGCCAGCAGCGTAGGTCCGGGACCCAACTACGAGCAGTACTTC	CASSVGPGPNYEQYF
.	TRBD2	TRBJ2-7	TRBV5-1	TGCGCCAGCAGCTTGGACTGGGGGGGACTCTACGAGCAGTACTTC	CASSLDWGGLYEQYF
.	.	TRBJ2-2	TRBV7-2	TGTGCCAGCAGCCTAATCAACACCGGGGAGCTGTTTTTT	CASSLINTGELFF
few	.	TRBJ2-7	TRBV5-1	TGCGCCAGCAGCCCGGGGGCCAGGGTAGGGCCCTACGAGCAGTACTTC	CASSPGARVGPYEQYF
few	TRBD1	TRBJ2-6	TRBV18	TGTGCCAGCTCATCGGGACAGAGCTCTGGGGCCAACGTCCTGACTTTC	CASSSGQSSGANVLTF
many	.	TRBJ2-1	TRBV12-2	TGTGCAAGTCGCTCGCCGACCGCCTATGAGCAGTTCTTC	CASRSPTAYEQFF
once	.	TRBJ1-4	TRBV7-2	TGTGCCAGCAGCTTAGTGGGCCCGACAACTAATGAAAAACTGTTTTTT	CASSLVGPTTNEKLFF
.	TRBD2	TRBJ2-7	TRBV15	TGTGCCACCAGCAGAGATCCACTAGCGGGAGTCGGGTACTTC	CATSRDPLAGVGYF
.	.	TRBJ2-7	TRBV7-9	TGTGCCAGCAGCTTAGCTACAGGGACCTTCTCCTACGAGCAGTACTTC	CASSLATGTFSYEQYF
.	.	TRBJ1-5	TRBV28	TGTGCCAGCAGTTACCTTGAGGGTAGCAATCAGCCCCAGCATTTT	CASSYLEGSNQPQHF
few	.	TRBJ2-6	TRBV12-3/TRBV12-4	TGTGCCAGCAAAGGGAGGACTGGGGCCAACGTCCTGACTTTC	CASKGRTGANVLTF